These 14 T cell receptor beta chains were sequenced from one sample in a study of cytomegalovirus exposure and HLA in healthy donors. Vbeta (60) and Jbeta (13) primers were used in the PCR. Method: immunoSEQ multiplex PCR; TCRdb's copy keeps in-frame clones and lacks some. The table shows approximately 200,000 clones, with 85% occurring only once. The specimen was PBMCs. The receptors come from a woman between 45 and 60 years old in good health and CMV-seronegative.

The chain links TRBV7-3 to TRBJ2-4, with a weak D call TRBD1 (5 bases). V was pared by 2 bases and J by 2 bases, with 16 bases between. Germline V gene sequence: CDR1 SGHTA, CDR2 FQGTGA. The CDR3 has 17 residues. CDR3 nucleotides: TGTGCCAGCAGCTTAGATGGGCCCTCAGGGACCAAAAACATTCAGTACTTC. As protein: CASSLDGPSGTKNIQYF.

This clone was found once. V and J are TRBV7-2 and TRBJ1-2; 8 bases are shared with TRBD1. From germline, CDR1 is SGHTA and CDR2 FQGNSA. The CDR3 runs to 16 residues. The trim removed 4 bases at V and 7 bases at J, leaving 14 bases unmatched. In DNA form, the CDR3 reads TGTGCCAGCAGCTCCTGGGCCGGGACAGGCACGAGTGGCTACACCTTC. The encoded protein is CASSSWAGTGTSGYTF.

By share of the sample, this clone is medium-sized. The V gene is TRBV4-2, the J gene TRBJ2-7; D may be TRBD1 (5 bases). Trimming shortened V by 3 bases and J by 0 bases, and 12 bases separated the two germline ends. This CDR3 is built from 15 residues. Germline loops: CDR1 LGHNA, CDR2 YNFKEQ. This CDR3 is CASSHFTGDSYEQYF. DNA for the CDR3: TGTGCCAGCAGCCATTTCACAGGAGACTCCTACGAGCAGTACTTC.

CDR3 protein: CASRANYGYTF. CDR3 DNA: TGTGCCAGCCGAGCTAACTATGGCTACACCTTC. The chain has TRBV28 and TRBJ1-2, with unresolved D. Per germline, CDR1 MDHEN and CDR2 SYDVKM. The CDR3 has 11 amino acids. The V end lost 8 bases, the J end lost 0 bases, and 4 bases lay between the germline ends.

The CDR3 here is CASSGPNTDQLYEQYF. In nucleotides, the CDR3 is TGTGCCAGCAGTGGCCCAAATACAGACCAACTCTACGAGCAGTACTTC. The chain links TRBV2 to TRBJ2-7; the D is unclear. The length of the CDR3 is 16 residues. Per the germline V gene, CDR1 is SNHLY and CDR2 is FYNNEI. Trimming took 4 bases from V and 3 from J, leaving 19 bases between them.

The chain is built from TRBV30 and TRBJ1-2, with D uncertain. This CDR3 is built from 13 residues. Germline CDR1 is GTSNPN and CDR2 is SVGIG (reference sequence). The germline V and J ends were trimmed by 0 bases and 2 bases, with 7 bases remaining between them. The CDR3, as DNA: TGTGCCTGGAGTGTACAACCGAACTATGGCTACACCTTC. It yields the protein CAWSVQPNYGYTF. Filled out from reference TRBV30 and TRBJ1-2, the complete variable domain reads SQTIHQWPATLVQPVGSPLSLECTVEGTSNPNLYWYRQAAGRGLQLLFYSVGIGQISSEVPQNLSASRPQDRQFILSSKKLLLSDSGFYLCAWSVQPNYGYTFGSGTRLTVV.

CDR3 residues: CASSSRTGGYDNEQFF. The DNA for the CDR3 is TGTGCCAGCAGTTCCAGGACAGGGGGCTACGACAATGAGCAGTTCTTC. The chain links TRBV27 to TRBJ2-1, with 11 bases that match TRBD1. The germline V gene encodes CDR1 MNHEY and CDR2 SMNVEV (reference sequence). The ends lost 4 bases at V and 5 bases at J; junction bases unmatched: 7. The CDR3 contains 16 residues.

This chain links TRBV7-2 with TRBJ1-1, with no clear D. Trimming removed 2 bases at V and 7 bases at J, with 14 bases between. The germline V gene encodes CDR1 SGHTA and CDR2 FQGNSA. The CDR3 is 14 residues long. The CDR3 sequence is CASSLQAVQLEAFF. The CDR3 nucleotides read TGTGCCAGCAGCTTACAGGCAGTACAACTTGAAGCTTTCTTT.

The genes are TRBV18 and TRBJ1-4; a possible D gene is TRBD1 (5 bases). Germline V lookup: CDR1 KGHSH, CDR2 LQKENI. Trimming removed 5 bases from V and 4 bases from J, with 14 bases in between. The CDR3 runs 15 residues. The CDR3 DNA reads as TGTGCCAGCTCAACCCGAATGACAGTTAATGAAAAACTGTTTTTT. Its translation is CASSTRMTVNEKLFF.

V is TRBV18 and J is TRBJ2-7, with 11 bases aligning to TRBD1. Looked up from germline, CDR1 is KGHSH and CDR2 is LQKENI. There are 13 residues in the CDR3. V lost 5 bases to trimming and J lost 5 bases; unmatched junction nucleotides: 2. CDR3 residues: CASSLGQGDEQYF. In DNA, the CDR3 is TGTGCCAGCTCATTGGGACAGGGGGACGAGCAGTACTTC.

This clone was recorded only once. The gene calls are TRBV27 and TRBJ1-5, with 7 bases matching TRBD1. The CDR3 is 13 amino acids. Germline-derived CDR1 and CDR2 are MNHEY and SMNVEV (reference sequence). Unmatched junction bases numbered 5, after V lost 11 bases and J lost 1 base. The CDR3 nucleotides read TGTGCCTCAGGGACAGAGAGCAATCAGCCCCAGCATTTT. Its translation is CASGTESNQPQHF.

The V and J genes are TRBV6-5 and TRBJ1-2; no firm D call. Trimming removed 3 bases at V and 2 bases at J, with 7 bases between. The germline gives CDR1 MNHEY, CDR2 SVGAGI. This CDR3 comprises 13 residues. CDR3 in amino acids: CASSYHINYGYTF. The CDR3 DNA is TGTGCCAGCAGTTATCACATAAACTATGGCTACACCTTC.

The chain links TRBV7-9 to TRBJ1-2; tentative D call: TRBD1 (5 bases). Trimming left V 1 base short and J 4 bases short, with 7 bases between. CDR1 is SEHNR and CDR2 is FQNEAQ in the germline V gene (reference sequence). CDR3 length: 13 amino acids. The CDR3, as DNA: TGTGCCAGCAGCTTAGGACAGTTCTATGGCTACACCTTC. Protein product: CASSLGQFYGYTF.

This chain connects TRBV5-8 to TRBJ1-1, with 8 bases matching TRBD1. V lost 4 bases to trimming and J lost 1 base; unmatched junction nucleotides: 6. Looked up from germline, CDR1 is SGHTS and CDR2 is YDEGEE. The CDR3 totals 15 residues. The CDR3 here is CASSLGQAENTEAFF. The CDR3 DNA follows: TGTGCCAGCAGCCTGGGACAGGCCGAGAACACTGAAGCTTTCTTT. The variable domain in full, completed from reference TRBV5-8 and TRBJ1-1, reads EAGVTQSPTHLIKTRGQQATLRCSPISGHTSVYWYQQALGLGLQFLLWYDEGEERNRGNFPPRFSGRQFPNYSSELNVNALELEDSALYLCASSLGQAENTEAFFGQGTRLTVV.